This TCR beta chain was documented in a study of CD4 T cells in relation to SARS-CoV-2 and coronaviruses. At the level of the study: After roughly eleven days of antigen culture, PBMC TCR beta CDR3s were sequenced. Crossreactive spike epitopes shared across donors were mapped to their HLA restriction.

About this clone: Its target is unknown.

V lost 0 bases and J 3 bases, leaving 7 bases between the germline ends. CDR1 and CDR2 (germline): SGHRS, YFSETQ. CDR3 length equals 13 residues. Unexposed donor CD4+ T cells date from 2011-2018, before the COVID-19 pandemic. Isolation of CD4+ T cells took place after around 11 days in culture. The protocol was immunoSEQ multiplex PCR, while the TCRdb copy is restricted to in-frame clones and leaves out a portion. The sample has about 29,000 clones, around three quarters seen once. The sample was CD4+ T cells from PBMCs, cultured in vitro. The origin of this receptor is a human donor in good health. V gene TRBV5-1 combines with J gene TRBJ2-7; D is undetermined. The CDR3 sequence: CASSLDQYYEQYF. Written as DNA, the CDR3 is TGCGCCAGCAGCTTGGATCAGTACTACGAGCAGTACTTC.